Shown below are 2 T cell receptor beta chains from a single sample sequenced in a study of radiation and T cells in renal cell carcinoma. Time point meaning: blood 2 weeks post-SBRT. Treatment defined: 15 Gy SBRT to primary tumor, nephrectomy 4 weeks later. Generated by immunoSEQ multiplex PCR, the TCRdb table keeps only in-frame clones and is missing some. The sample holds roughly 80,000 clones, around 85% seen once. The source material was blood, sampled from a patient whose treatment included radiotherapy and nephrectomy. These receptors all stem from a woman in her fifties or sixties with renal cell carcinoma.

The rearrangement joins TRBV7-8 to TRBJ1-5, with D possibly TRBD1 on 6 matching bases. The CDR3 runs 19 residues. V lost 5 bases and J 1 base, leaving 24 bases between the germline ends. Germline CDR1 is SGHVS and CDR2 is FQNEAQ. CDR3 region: CASSPLRRGAGSSNQPQHF. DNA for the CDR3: TGTGCCAGCAGCCCCCTTCGCCGGGGGGCTGGGTCGAGCAATCAGCCCCAGCATTTT.

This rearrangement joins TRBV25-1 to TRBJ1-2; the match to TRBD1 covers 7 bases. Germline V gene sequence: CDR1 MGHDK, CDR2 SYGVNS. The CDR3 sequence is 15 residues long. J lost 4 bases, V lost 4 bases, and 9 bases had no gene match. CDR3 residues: CASSVSGQPLYGYTF. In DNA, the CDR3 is TGTGCCAGCAGTGTCTCGGGACAGCCTCTCTATGGCTACACCTTC.